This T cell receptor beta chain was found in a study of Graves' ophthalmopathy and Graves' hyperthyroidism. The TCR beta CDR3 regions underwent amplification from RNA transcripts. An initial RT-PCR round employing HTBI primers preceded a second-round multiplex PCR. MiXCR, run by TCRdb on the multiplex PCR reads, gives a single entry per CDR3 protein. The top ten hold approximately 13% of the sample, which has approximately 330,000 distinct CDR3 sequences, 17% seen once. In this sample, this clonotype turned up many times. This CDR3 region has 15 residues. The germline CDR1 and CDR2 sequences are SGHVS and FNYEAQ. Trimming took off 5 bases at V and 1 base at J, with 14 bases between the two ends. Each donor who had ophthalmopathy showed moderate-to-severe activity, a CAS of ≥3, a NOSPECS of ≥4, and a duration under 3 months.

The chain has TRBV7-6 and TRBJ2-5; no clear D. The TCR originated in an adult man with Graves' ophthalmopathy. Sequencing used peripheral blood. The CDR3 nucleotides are TGTGCCAGCAGCCAAAAACAGTCGTCCCAAGAGACCCAGTACTTC. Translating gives CASSQKQSSQETQYF.